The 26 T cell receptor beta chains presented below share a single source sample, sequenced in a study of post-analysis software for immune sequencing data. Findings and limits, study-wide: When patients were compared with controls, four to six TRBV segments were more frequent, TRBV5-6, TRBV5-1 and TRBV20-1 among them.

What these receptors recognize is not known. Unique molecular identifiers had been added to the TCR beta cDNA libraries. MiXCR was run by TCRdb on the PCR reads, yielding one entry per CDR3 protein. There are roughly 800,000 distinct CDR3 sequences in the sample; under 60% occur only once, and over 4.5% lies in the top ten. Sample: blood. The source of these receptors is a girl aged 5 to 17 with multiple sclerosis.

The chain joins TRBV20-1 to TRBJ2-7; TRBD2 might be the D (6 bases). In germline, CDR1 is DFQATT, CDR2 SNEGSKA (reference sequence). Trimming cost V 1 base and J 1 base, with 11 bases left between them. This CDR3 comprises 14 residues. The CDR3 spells CSARAASVSYEQYF. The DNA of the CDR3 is TGCAGTGCTAGAGCGGCTAGCGTGTCCTACGAGCAGTACTTC.

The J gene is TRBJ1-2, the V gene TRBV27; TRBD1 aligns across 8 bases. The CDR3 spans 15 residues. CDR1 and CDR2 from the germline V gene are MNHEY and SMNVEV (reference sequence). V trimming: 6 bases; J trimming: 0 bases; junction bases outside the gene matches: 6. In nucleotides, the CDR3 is TGTGCCAGCAGAGGACCGGGACAGGCTAACTATGGCTACACCTTC. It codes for CASRGPGQANYGYTF.

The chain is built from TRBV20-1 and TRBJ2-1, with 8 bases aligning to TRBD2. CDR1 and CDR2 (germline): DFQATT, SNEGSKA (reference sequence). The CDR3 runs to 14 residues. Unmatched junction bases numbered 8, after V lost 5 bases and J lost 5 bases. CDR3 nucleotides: TGCAGTGCTCGGACTAGCCTCGCCGACAATGAGCAGTTCTTC. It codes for CSARTSLADNEQFF.

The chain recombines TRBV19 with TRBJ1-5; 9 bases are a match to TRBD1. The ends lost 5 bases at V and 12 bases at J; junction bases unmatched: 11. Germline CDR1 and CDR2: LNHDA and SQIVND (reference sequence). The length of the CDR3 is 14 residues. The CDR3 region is CASSVDRGGKLQHF. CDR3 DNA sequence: TGTGCCAGTAGTGTGGACAGGGGAGGTAAGCTCCAGCATTTT.

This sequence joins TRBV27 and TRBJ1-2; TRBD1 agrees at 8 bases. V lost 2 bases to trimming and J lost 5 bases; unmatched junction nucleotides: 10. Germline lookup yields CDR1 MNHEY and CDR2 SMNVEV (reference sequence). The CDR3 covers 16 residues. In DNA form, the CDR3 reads TGTGCCAGCAGTTTAATTGGGTCAGGGGGCTGGTATGGCTACACCTTC. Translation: CASSLIGSGGWYGYTF.

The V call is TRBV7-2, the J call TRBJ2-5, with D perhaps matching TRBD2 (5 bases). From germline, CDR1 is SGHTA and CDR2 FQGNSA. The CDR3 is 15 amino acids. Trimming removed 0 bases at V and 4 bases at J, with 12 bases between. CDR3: CASSLAREWLETQYF. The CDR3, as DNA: TGTGCCAGCAGCTTAGCGAGGGAGTGGCTAGAGACCCAGTACTTC.

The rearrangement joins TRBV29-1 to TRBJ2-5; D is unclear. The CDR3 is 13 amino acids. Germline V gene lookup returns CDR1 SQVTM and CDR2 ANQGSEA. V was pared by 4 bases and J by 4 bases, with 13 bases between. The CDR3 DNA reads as TGCAGCGTTGGAGGCTTGGGTGGAGAGACCCAGTACTTC. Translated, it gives CSVGGLGGETQYF.

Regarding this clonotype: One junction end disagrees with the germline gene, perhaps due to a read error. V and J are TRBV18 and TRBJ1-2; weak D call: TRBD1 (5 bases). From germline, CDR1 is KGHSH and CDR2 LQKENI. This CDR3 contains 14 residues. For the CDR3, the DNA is TGTGCCAGCTCACCTGGACAACCTAACTATGACTACACCTTC. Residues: CASSPGQPNYDYTF.

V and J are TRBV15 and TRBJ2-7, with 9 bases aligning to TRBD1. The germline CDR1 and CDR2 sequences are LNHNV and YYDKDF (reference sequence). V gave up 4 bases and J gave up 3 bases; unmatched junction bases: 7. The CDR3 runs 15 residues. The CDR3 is CATSTAGTGLYEQYF. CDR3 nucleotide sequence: TGTGCCACCAGCACTGCCGGGACAGGGCTCTACGAGCAGTACTTC.

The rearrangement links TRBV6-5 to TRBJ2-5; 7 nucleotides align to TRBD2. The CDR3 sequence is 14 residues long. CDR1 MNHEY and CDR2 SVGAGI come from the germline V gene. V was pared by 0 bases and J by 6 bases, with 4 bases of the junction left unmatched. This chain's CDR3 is CASSYSELAKTQYF. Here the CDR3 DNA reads TGTGCCAGCAGTTACTCGGAACTAGCGAAGACCCAGTACTTC.

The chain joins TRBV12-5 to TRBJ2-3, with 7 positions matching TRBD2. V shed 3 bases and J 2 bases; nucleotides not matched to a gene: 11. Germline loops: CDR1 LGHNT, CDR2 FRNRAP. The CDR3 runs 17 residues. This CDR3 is CASGFWRERGITDTQYF. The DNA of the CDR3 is TGTGCTAGTGGTTTTTGGCGGGAGAGAGGGATCACAGATACGCAGTATTTT.

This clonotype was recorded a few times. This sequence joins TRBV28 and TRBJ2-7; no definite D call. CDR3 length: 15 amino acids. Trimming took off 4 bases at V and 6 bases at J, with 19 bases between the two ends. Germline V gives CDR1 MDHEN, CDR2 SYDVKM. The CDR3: CASSSRARPLPEQYF. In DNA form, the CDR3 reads TGTGCCAGCAGTTCTCGAGCTAGGCCACTCCCCGAGCAGTACTTC.

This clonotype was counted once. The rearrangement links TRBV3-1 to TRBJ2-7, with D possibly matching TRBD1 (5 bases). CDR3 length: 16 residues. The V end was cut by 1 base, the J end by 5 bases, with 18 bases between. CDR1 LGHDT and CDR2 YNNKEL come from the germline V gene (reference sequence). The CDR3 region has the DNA TGTGCCAGCAGCCAAGCCCAGGGTCAGGCGGTCGACGAGCAGTACTTC. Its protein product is CASSQAQGQAVDEQYF.

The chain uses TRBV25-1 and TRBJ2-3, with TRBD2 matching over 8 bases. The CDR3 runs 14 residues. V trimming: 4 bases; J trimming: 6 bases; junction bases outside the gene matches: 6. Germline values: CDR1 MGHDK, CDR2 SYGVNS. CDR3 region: CASSAAGELDTQYF. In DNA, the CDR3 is TGTGCCAGCAGTGCAGCGGGAGAGCTGGATACGCAGTATTTT.

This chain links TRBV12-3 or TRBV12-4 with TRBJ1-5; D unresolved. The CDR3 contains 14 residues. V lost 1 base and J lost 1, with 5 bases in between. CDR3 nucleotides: TGTGCCAGCAGTTTAGAGCGGAGCAATCAGCCCCAGCATTTT. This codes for CASSLERSNQPQHF.

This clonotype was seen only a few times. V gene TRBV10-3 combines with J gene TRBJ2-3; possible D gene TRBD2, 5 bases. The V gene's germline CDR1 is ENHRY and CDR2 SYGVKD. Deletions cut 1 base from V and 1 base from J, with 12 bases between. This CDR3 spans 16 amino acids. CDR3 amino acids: CAISELRGLGTDTQYF. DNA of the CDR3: TGTGCCATCAGTGAGTTAAGAGGGTTGGGCACAGATACGCAGTATTTT.

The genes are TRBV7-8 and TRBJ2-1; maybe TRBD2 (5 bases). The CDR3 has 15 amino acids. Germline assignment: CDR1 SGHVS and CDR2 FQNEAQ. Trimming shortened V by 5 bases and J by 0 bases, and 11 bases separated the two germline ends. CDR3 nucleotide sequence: TGTGCCAGCAGCCACCTAGCTAGCTCCTACAATGAGCAGTTCTTC. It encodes CASSHLASSYNEQFF.

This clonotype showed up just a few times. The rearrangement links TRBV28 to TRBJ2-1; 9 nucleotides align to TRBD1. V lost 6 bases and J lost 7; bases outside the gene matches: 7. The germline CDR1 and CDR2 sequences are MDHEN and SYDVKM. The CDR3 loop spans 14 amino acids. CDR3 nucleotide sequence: TGTGCCAGCAGGCTTGGGACAGGGAGAAATGAGCAGTTCTTC. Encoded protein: CASRLGTGRNEQFF.

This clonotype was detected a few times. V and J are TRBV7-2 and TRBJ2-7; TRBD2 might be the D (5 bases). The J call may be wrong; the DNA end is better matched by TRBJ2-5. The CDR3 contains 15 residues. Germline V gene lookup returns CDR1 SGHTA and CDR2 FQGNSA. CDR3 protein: CASSLGVKVGGTQYF. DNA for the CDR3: TGTGCCAGCAGCTTAGGGGTCAAGGTAGGAGGGACCCAGTACTTC.

CDR3 loop: CASSENWDRGRKAYEKLFF. For the CDR3, the DNA is TGTGCCAGCAGTGAAAACTGGGACAGGGGGCGTAAAGCTTATGAAAAACTGTTTTTT. The V gene is TRBV25-1, the J gene TRBJ1-4, with 12 positions matching TRBD1. This CDR3 region has 19 residues. Germline CDR1 MGHDK, CDR2 SYGVNS. Trimming at V came to 2 bases and at J to 6 bases, leaving 13 bases not matched to a gene.

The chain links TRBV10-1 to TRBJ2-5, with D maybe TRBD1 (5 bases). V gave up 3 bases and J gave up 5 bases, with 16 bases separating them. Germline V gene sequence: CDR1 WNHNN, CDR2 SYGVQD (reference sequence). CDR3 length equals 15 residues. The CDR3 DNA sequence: TGCGCCAGCAGTGAAACTACAGGCGTCGGGGAGACCCAGTACTTC. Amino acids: CASSETTGVGETQYF.

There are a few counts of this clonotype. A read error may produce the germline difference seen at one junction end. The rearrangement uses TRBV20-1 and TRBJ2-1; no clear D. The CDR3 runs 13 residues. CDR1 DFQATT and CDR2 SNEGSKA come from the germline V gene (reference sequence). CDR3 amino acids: CSANPTNYYEQFF. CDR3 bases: TGCAGTGCTAACCCAACTAACTACTATGAGCAGTTCTTC.

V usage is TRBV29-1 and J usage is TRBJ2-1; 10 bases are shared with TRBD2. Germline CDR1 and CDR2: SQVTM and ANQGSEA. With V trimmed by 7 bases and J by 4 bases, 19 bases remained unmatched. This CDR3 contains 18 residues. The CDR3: CSAFPRALAGVIYNEQFF. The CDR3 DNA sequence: TGCAGCGCTTTCCCCAGGGCGCTAGCGGGAGTAATATACAATGAGCAGTTCTTC.

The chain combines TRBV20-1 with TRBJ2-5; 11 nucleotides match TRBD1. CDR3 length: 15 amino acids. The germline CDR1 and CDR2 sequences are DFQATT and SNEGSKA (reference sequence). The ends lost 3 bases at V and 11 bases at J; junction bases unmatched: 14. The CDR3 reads CSASEAGTGGYGQYF. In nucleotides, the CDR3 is TGCAGTGCTAGTGAGGCCGGGACAGGGGGGTACGGGCAGTACTTC.

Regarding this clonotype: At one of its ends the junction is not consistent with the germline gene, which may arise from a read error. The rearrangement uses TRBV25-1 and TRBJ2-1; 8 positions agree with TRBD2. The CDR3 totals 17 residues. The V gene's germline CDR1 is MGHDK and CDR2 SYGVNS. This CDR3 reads CASSDRPGRGALNEQFF. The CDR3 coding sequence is TGTGCCAGCAGTGACCGCCCTGGGCGGGGGGCCCTTAATGAACAGTTCTTC.

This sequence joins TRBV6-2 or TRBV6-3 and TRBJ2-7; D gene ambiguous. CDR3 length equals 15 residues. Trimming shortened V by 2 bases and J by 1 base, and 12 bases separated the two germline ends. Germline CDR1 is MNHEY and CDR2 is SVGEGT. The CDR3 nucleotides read TGTGCCAGCAGTTACGAGACAATCTCATCCTACGAGCAGTACTTC. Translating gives CASSYETISSYEQYF.